The entry below gives a single TCR beta chain sequence along with its context. Its antigen is as yet unknown. The junction departs from the called germline gene at one end, perhaps through a read error. The entry originates in a study of post-analysis software for immune sequencing data. In the study overall: Relapsing-remitting, secondary progressive and progressive-relapsing forms made up the multiple sclerosis disease courses.

Germline V gives CDR1 SSHAT, CDR2 FNYEAQ (reference sequence). CDR3 length: 15 amino acids. The authors incorporated unique molecular identifiers into the TCR beta cDNA libraries. The yield from roughly 1 to 10 million T cells was some 500,000 cDNA molecules in total. TCRdb reprocessed the PCR reads via MiXCR and lists one record per CDR3 protein. The sample shows about 560,000 distinct CDR3 sequences, around 44% of them seen only once. Study-wide results and caveats: Significantly lower normalized Chao1 diversity was seen in multiple sclerosis patients than in controls. Five or six TRBV segments were significantly more frequent in patients than in controls. TRBV5-6, TRBV5-1 and TRBV20-1 were among these segments.

This sequence joins TRBV7-7 and TRBJ2-1; D is ambiguous. The receptor's source is a girl under 18 with multiple sclerosis. Sequencing was carried out using blood. The DNA for the CDR3 is TGTGCTAGCAGCTTATCCCCCGGTACGGTTAATGAGCAGTTCTTC. This gives the protein CASSLSPGTVNEQFF.